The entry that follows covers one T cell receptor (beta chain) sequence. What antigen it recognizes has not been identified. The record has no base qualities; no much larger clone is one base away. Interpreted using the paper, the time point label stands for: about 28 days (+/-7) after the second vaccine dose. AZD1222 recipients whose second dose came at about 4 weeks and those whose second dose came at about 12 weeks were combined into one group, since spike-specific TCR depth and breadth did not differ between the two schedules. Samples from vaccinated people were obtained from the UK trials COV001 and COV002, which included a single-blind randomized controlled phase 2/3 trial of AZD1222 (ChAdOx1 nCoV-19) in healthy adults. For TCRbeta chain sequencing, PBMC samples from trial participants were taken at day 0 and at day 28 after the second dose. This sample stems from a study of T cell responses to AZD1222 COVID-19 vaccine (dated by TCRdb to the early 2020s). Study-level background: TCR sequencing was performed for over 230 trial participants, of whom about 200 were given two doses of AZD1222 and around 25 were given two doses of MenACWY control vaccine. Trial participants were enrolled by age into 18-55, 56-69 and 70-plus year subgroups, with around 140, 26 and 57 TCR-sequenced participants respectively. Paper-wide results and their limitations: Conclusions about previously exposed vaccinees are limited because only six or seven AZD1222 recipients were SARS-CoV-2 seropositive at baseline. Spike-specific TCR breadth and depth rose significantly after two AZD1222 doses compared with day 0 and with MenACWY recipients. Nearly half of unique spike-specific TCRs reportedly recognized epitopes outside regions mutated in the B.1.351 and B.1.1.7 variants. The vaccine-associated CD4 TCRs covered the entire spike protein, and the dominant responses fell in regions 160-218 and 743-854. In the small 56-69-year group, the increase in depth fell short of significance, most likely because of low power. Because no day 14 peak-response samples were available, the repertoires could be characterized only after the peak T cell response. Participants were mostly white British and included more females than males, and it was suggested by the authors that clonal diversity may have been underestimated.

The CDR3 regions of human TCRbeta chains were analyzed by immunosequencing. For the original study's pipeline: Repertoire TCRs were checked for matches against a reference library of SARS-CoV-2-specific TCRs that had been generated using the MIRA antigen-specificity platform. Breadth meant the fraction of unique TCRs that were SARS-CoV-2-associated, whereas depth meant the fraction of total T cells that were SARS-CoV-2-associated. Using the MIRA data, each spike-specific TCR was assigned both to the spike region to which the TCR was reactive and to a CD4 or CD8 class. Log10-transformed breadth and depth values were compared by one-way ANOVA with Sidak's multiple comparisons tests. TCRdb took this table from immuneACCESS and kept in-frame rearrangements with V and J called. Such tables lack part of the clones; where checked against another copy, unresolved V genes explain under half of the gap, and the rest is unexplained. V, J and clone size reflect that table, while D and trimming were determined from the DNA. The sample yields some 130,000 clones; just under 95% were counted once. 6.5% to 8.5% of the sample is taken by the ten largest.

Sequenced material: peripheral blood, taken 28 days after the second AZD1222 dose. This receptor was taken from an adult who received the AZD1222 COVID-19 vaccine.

CDR3 loop: CASSYRAGQPQHF. The DNA is as follows: TGTGCCAGCAGTTACAGGGCGGGACAGCCCCAGCATTTT. The chain couples TRBV6-5 to TRBJ1-5; a confident D gene designation cannot be given. V loses 2 bases of germline sequence and J loses 7 bases, and the interval between the two ends is 9 bases. CDR1 is given as MNHEY and CDR2 as SVGAGI, both from the germline V gene. CDR3 length: 13 amino acids, cysteine to phenylalanine. The sequence is cut down to CDR3 DNA, 39 bases in frame from base 1.